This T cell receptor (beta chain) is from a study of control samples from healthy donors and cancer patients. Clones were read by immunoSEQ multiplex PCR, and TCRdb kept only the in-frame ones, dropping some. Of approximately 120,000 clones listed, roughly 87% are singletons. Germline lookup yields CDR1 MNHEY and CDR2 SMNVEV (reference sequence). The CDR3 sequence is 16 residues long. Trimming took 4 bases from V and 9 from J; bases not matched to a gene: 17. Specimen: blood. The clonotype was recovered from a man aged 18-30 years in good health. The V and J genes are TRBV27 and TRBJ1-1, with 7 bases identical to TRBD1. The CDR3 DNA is TGTGCCAGCAGTTCCCAATCATTGACAGGGCCCCGTCAAGCTTTCTTT. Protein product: CASSSQSLTGPRQAFF.